A single sample gave rise to the 23 T cell receptor beta chains below, sequenced in a study of cytomegalovirus exposure and HLA in healthy donors. The study ran its PCR with 60 Vbeta and 13 Jbeta primers. Measured with immunoSEQ multiplex PCR; TCRdb has only the in-frame clones, and not every one. Counted here are about 120,000 clones, 76% occurring once; the ten biggest clones make up 13%. Sequencing used PBMCs. Source of these receptors: a man aged 25-45 years in good health and CMV-seropositive.

This rearrangement joins TRBV11-2 to TRBJ1-2; D is unclear. The CDR3 covers 12 residues. Germline values: CDR1 SGHAT, CDR2 FQNNGV. V lost 5 bases and J 8 bases, leaving 12 bases between the germline ends. The CDR3 DNA is TGTGCCAGCAGCAGTGGTACTCTGGGCTACACCTTC. Encoded protein: CASSSGTLGYTF.

V gene TRBV5-4 combines with J gene TRBJ2-3, with TRBD2 matching over 11 bases. The CDR3 covers 18 residues. Germline CDR1 reads SGHNT; CDR2 reads YYREEE (reference sequence). With V trimmed by 0 bases and J by 4 bases, 10 bases remained unmatched. The CDR3 is CASSLAGSGGALSDTQYF. CDR3 nucleotide sequence: TGTGCCAGCAGCTTGGCCGGTAGCGGGGGGGCGTTGTCAGATACGCAGTATTTT.

V and J are TRBV5-1 and TRBJ2-7; TRBD2 agrees at 7 bases. Germline CDR1 SGHRS, CDR2 YFSETQ. J was trimmed by 0 bases and V by 1 base; bases with no gene match: 10. The CDR3 runs 17 residues. CDR3 nucleotide sequence: TGCGCCAGCAGCTTGTGGGGGGGGTCCGGGTCCTCCTACGAGCAGTACTTC. It yields the protein CASSLWGGSGSSYEQYF.

The chain recombines TRBV27 with TRBJ2-6, with TRBD2 identical over 13 bases. Germline V gives CDR1 MNHEY, CDR2 SMNVEV (reference sequence). With 6 bases clipped from V and 3 bases from J, the junction kept 11 bases outside the gene matches. This CDR3 comprises 19 residues. The CDR3 region has the DNA TGTGCCAGCAGCACTAGCGGGGGGGCCTTGATGGTTGGGGCCAACGTCCTGACTTTC. Residues: CASSTSGGALMVGANVLTF.

The chain couples TRBV7-2 to TRBJ2-1, with 7 bases matching TRBD1. CDR1 and CDR2 (germline): SGHTA, FQGNSA. With 5 bases clipped from V and 7 bases from J, the junction kept 11 bases outside the gene matches. The CDR3 runs to 15 residues. The CDR3: CASSPLRDSKNEQFF. The CDR3 region has the DNA TGTGCCAGCAGCCCTCTTAGGGACAGCAAAAATGAGCAGTTCTTC.

V gene TRBV7-9 combines with J gene TRBJ1-6, with D possibly TRBD1 on 5 matching bases. Germline CDR1 and CDR2: SEHNR and FQNEAQ (reference sequence). The CDR3 sequence is 15 residues long. V was pared by 5 bases and J by 7 bases, with 15 bases between. CDR3 amino acids: CASSRREGRNSPLHF. The CDR3 DNA sequence: TGTGCCAGCAGCCGTAGGGAGGGGAGGAATTCACCCCTCCACTTT.

This clone was found once. The J gene is TRBJ2-1, the V gene TRBV27; 7 positions match TRBD1. The CDR3 totals 16 residues. CDR1 is MNHEY, CDR2 SMNVEV, per germline (reference sequence). J lost 0 bases, V lost 6 bases, and 8 bases had no gene match. The CDR3 DNA reads as TGTGCCAGCAGAACTTCTTCAGGGGGCTCCTACAATGAGCAGTTCTTC. Encoded protein: CASRTSSGGSYNEQFF.

The chain carries TRBV7-9 and TRBJ2-2, with D unresolved. With 5 bases removed from V and 0 bases from J, the gap between germline ends came to 7 bases. This CDR3 has 14 residues. Germline lookup yields CDR1 SEHNR and CDR2 FQNEAQ (reference sequence). The DNA for the CDR3 is TGTGCCAGCAGCCGACGGGCGAACACCGGGGAGCTGTTTTTT. Encoded protein: CASSRRANTGELFF. Full variable domain (missing parts from reference TRBV7-9 and TRBJ2-2): DTGVSQNPRHKITKRGQNVTFRCDPISEHNRLYWYRQTLGQGPEFLTYFQNEAQLEKSRLLSDRFSAERPKGSFSTLEIQRTEQGDSAMYLCASSRRANTGELFFGEGSRLTVL.

The genes are TRBV5-6 and TRBJ2-5; tentative D call: TRBD1 (6 bases). The J call is in doubt because the DNA end fits TRBJ2-7 better. The CDR3 loop spans 12 amino acids. Looked up from germline, CDR1 is SGHDT and CDR2 is YYEEEE. CDR3 DNA: TGTGCCAGCAGCCCGGGGACAACCGAGCAGTACTTC. Amino acids: CASSPGTTEQYF.

The V and J genes are TRBV29-1 and TRBJ2-3; 12 bases line up with TRBD2. Losses at the gene ends were 1 base for V and 4 bases for J; bases not matched to a gene: 12. This CDR3 is built from 18 residues. Germline V lookup: CDR1 SQVTM, CDR2 ANQGSEA. CDR3 in amino acids: CSVEGLAGGYRGADTQYF. In nucleotides, the CDR3 is TGCAGCGTTGAAGGCCTAGCGGGGGGGTACAGGGGGGCAGATACGCAGTATTTT.

This chain links TRBV5-6 with TRBJ1-2; D unclear. Trimming took 5 bases from V and 4 from J, leaving 12 bases between them. Germline lookup yields CDR1 SGHDT and CDR2 YYEEEE. The CDR3 sequence is 13 residues long. CDR3 sequence reads: CASSYGNSYGYTF. CDR3 DNA: TGTGCCAGCAGTTACGGGAATAGCTATGGCTACACCTTC. The full variable domain, completed using reference TRBV5-6 and TRBJ1-2, is DAGVTQSPTHLIKTRGQQVTLRCSPKSGHDTVSWYQQALGQGPQFIFQYYEEEERQRGNFPDRFSGHQFPNYSSELNVNALLLGDSALYLCASSYGNSYGYTFGSGTRLTVV.

The chain links TRBV28 to TRBJ2-5; D might be TRBD2 (7 bases). This CDR3 has 14 residues. The ends were cut back, 8 bases at V and 4 bases at J, with 17 bases in the middle. CDR1 MDHEN and CDR2 SYDVKM come from the germline V gene. The CDR3 coding sequence is TGTGCCAGCTCGGGCGGGGGCAATGCAGAGACCCAGTACTTC. This codes for CASSGGGNAETQYF.

The V call is TRBV6-5, the J call TRBJ2-1, with D tentatively TRBD2 (6 bases). The length of the CDR3 is 15 residues. Trimming cost V 3 bases and J 6 bases, with 15 bases left between them. Germline V gene lookup returns CDR1 MNHEY and CDR2 SVGAGI. CDR3 DNA: TGTGCCAGCAGTTATATGGCTAGCGTCTTCAATGAGCAGTTCTTC. Translated, it gives CASSYMASVFNEQFF.

The V and J genes are TRBV7-2 and TRBJ1-1, with TRBD1 matching 7 bases. Germline assignment: CDR1 SGHTA and CDR2 FQGNSA. Trimming cost V 5 bases and J 0 bases; bases outside gene matches: 3. CDR3 length: 14 residues. The CDR3: CASSRDSMNTEAFF. CDR3 DNA sequence: TGTGCCAGCAGCCGGGACAGTATGAACACTGAAGCTTTCTTT.

The chain has TRBV18 and TRBJ2-1; D gene uncertain. Trimming left V 6 bases short and J 2 bases short, with 14 bases between. The CDR3 spans 15 residues. CDR1 and CDR2 from the germline V gene are KGHSH and LQKENI. CDR3 residues: CASSHRARPYNEQFF. For the CDR3, the DNA is TGTGCCAGCTCCCACCGAGCGCGACCCTACAATGAGCAGTTCTTC.

The V call is TRBV7-8, the J call TRBJ2-1, with TRBD2 as a possible D gene (7 bases). V was pared by 3 bases and J by 5 bases, with 20 bases between. The CDR3 runs to 17 residues. CDR1 and CDR2 (germline): SGHVS, FQNEAQ. The CDR3 DNA reads TGTGCCAGCAGCTTCCCGGCTATGGGGGGGCACGACAATGAGCAGTTCTTC. Its protein product is CASSFPAMGGHDNEQFF.

J is TRBJ1-1 and V is TRBV2, with TRBD1 as a possible D gene (6 bases). This CDR3 contains 13 residues. The V gene lost 5 bases and the J gene lost 4 bases, with 11 bases spanning the gap. Germline V lookup: CDR1 SNHLY, CDR2 FYNNEI. The CDR3 sequence is CASSPGVTTEAFF. The CDR3 nucleotides are TGTGCCAGCAGTCCAGGGGTCACCACTGAAGCTTTCTTT. Full variable domain (remainder filled in from reference TRBV2 and TRBJ1-1): EPEVTQTPSHQVTQMGQEVILRCVPISNHLYFYWYRQILGQKVEFLVSFYNNEISEKSEIFDDQFSVERPDGSNFTLKIRSTKLEDSAMYFCASSPGVTTEAFFGQGTRLTVV.

This chain links TRBV6-5 with TRBJ1-5; D is ambiguous. The CDR3 runs 13 residues. CDR1 is MNHEY, CDR2 SVGAGI, per germline. Between the trimmed V and J ends, which lost 3 bases and 9 bases, there was a span of 12 bases. The CDR3 sequence: CASSYRGAGPQHF. The CDR3 DNA reads TGTGCCAGCAGTTATCGGGGAGCGGGGCCCCAGCATTTT.

This clone was observed once. CDR3 protein: CASSQDPPGAYNEQFF. The CDR3, as DNA: TGCGCCAGCAGCCAAGATCCCCCTGGGGCGTACAATGAGCAGTTCTTC. The chain couples TRBV4-3 to TRBJ2-1; the D gene is possibly TRBD1 (5 bases). This CDR3 has 16 amino acids. Germline loops: CDR1 LGHNA, CDR2 YSLEER. The V end was cut by 0 bases, the J end by 4 bases, with 13 bases between.

The rearrangement joins TRBV15 to TRBJ2-5; 9 bases fit TRBD2. Germline assignment: CDR1 LNHNV and CDR2 YYDKDF (reference sequence). The CDR3 covers 15 residues. After removal of 1 base from V and 8 bases from J, the junction contained 8 bases not matched to a gene. The CDR3 spells CATSRGGELAGTQYF. The DNA for the CDR3 is TGTGCCACCAGCAGAGGAGGGGAGCTAGCGGGAACCCAGTACTTC. Combining the CDR3 with reference TRBV15 and TRBJ2-5 gives the whole variable domain DAMVIQNPRYQVTQFGKPVTLSCSQTLNHNVMYWYQQKSSQAPKLLFHYYDKDFNNEADTPDNFQSRRPNTSFCFLDIRSPGLGDTAMYLCATSRGGELAGTQYFGPGTRLLVL.

V is TRBV6-5 and J is TRBJ2-5; tentative D call: TRBD1 (5 bases). The J call may not be correct, given that the DNA end is closer to TRBJ2-7. The CDR3 spans 11 residues. Germline V lookup: CDR1 MNHEY, CDR2 SVGAGI. The CDR3 region has the DNA TGTGCCAGCAGAAGACAGAACGAGCAGTACTTC. This codes for CASRRQNEQYF.

The chain employs TRBV27 and TRBJ2-7, with a possible D match to TRBD2 (5 bases). Trimming pared 7 bases from V and 0 bases from J, leaving 16 bases between. The CDR3 is made up of 15 amino acids. Germline V gives CDR1 MNHEY, CDR2 SMNVEV (reference sequence). CDR3 nucleotides: TGTGCCAGCAACTCCCTGGCGGGTCTCTCCTACGAGCAGTACTTC. Protein: CASNSLAGLSYEQYF.

The chain combines TRBV19 with TRBJ1-2; TRBD1 is a possible D gene (5 bases). There are 14 residues in the CDR3. Germline CDR1 reads LNHDA; CDR2 reads SQIVND (reference sequence). Trimming left V 7 bases short and J 1 base short, with 13 bases between. The CDR3: CASTPDSHNYGYTF. The CDR3 DNA is TGTGCCAGTACCCCCGACAGTCATAACTATGGCTACACCTTC.